One and the same sample provided the 21 T cell receptor beta chains below, sequenced in a study of blood T cells in healthy people across ages (dated by TCRdb to between 2015 and 2017). Library method: 5' RACE. TCRdb lists the instrument as Illumina HiSeq 2500. A second 7 to 11 cycle PCR used a sample-barcoded 5' primer and a J-beta primer mix. The public reads were reanalyzed by TCRdb: fastp trimming at Q25, MiXCR alignment, in-frame beta chains only. One record per CDR3 amino acid sequence lists the most common genes and DNA. Recorded for this sample are more than 600,000 distinct CDR3 sequences; roughly 25% of them occurred a single time. The ten largest clones represent roughly 9% of the sample. The same sample was also used in a study of T cells of mothers and their children.

The specimen was blood. The receptors derive from a boy between 10 and 17 years old in good health.

This clonotype has more than one count but fewer than ten. V and J are TRBV5-1 and TRBJ2-1, with D maybe TRBD1 (6 bases). CDR3 length: 16 amino acids. Germline loops: CDR1 SGHRS, CDR2 YFSETQ. Trimming removed 2 bases at V and 5 bases at J, with 17 bases between. The DNA of the CDR3 is TGCGCCAGCAGCTTCTTTCGGACAGACCTTAACAATGAGCAGTTCTTC. As protein: CASSFFRTDLNNEQFF.

This clonotype was recorded many times. The chain is built from TRBV27 and TRBJ2-2, with D perhaps matching TRBD2 (5 bases). The germline CDR1 and CDR2 sequences are MNHEY and SMNVEV (reference sequence). Trimming pared 3 bases from V and 7 bases from J, leaving 18 bases between. The length of the CDR3 is 16 residues. The CDR3 loop reads CASSFGPGFRDGELFF. The DNA for the CDR3 is TGTGCCAGCAGTTTTGGTCCGGGGTTTCGGGACGGGGAGCTGTTTTTT.

This clonotype was recorded a few times. The chain links TRBV19 to TRBJ1-2, with 7 bases lining up with TRBD1. V was pared by 3 bases and J by 4 bases, with 5 bases of the junction left unmatched. The germline V gene has CDR1 LNHDA and CDR2 SQIVND (reference sequence). The CDR3 covers 14 residues. The CDR3 is CASSIPGQLYGYTF. The CDR3 DNA reads TGTGCCAGTAGTATCCCGGGACAGCTCTATGGCTACACCTTC.

This clonotype has just a few counts. DNA of the CDR3: TGCAGCGTTGAAGATCCCCTAAAGGGAGCTTTCTTT. It encodes CSVEDPLKGAFF. The genes are TRBV29-1 and TRBJ1-1, with D hard to call. V gave up 0 bases and J gave up 10 bases, with 12 bases separating them. This CDR3 has 12 amino acids. CDR1 is SQVTM and CDR2 is ANQGSEA in the germline V gene.

This clonotype occurred many times. The gene calls are TRBV29-1 and TRBJ2-5; D call uncertain. The V gene lost 5 bases and the J gene lost 5 bases, with 18 bases spanning the gap. This CDR3 has 14 residues. The germline CDR1 and CDR2 sequences are SQVTM and ANQGSEA. CDR3 nucleotide sequence: TGCAGCGTTTTTCTGGATCAAACGTGGGAGACCCAGTACTTC. The encoded protein is CSVFLDQTWETQYF. The variable domain in full, completed from reference TRBV29-1 and TRBJ2-5, reads SAVISQKPSRDICQRGTSLTIQCQVDSQVTMMFWYRQQPGQSLTLIATANQGSEATYESGFVIDKFPISRPNLTFSTLTVSNMSPEDSSIYLCSVFLDQTWETQYFGPGTRLLVL.

This chain links TRBV7-9 with TRBJ2-1; TRBD1 might be the D (6 bases). The better agreement between TRBJ2-7 and the DNA end casts doubt on the J call. The length of the CDR3 is 14 residues. Germline V gives CDR1 SEHNR, CDR2 FQNEAQ (reference sequence). DNA for the CDR3: TGTGCCAGCAGCTTATCAAGCAGGGGATACGAGCAGTACTTC. Its protein is CASSLSSRGYEQYF.

J is TRBJ2-7 and V is TRBV20-1; maybe TRBD1 (5 bases). From germline, CDR1 is DFQATT and CDR2 SNEGSKA (reference sequence). V was cut by 6 bases and J by 0 bases, with 18 bases left in between. CDR3 length: 15 amino acids. CDR3 sequence reads: CSALAQGRGSYEQYF. The CDR3, as DNA: TGCAGTGCCCTGGCCCAGGGTAGGGGCTCCTACGAGCAGTACTTC.

This clonotype occurred a few times. The CDR3 sequence is CASSIPGNTEAFF. The CDR3 DNA reads as TGTGCCAGTAGTATTCCCGGGAACACTGAAGCTTTCTTT. V and J are TRBV19 and TRBJ1-1; unclear D gene. The V gene's germline CDR1 is LNHDA and CDR2 SQIVND (reference sequence). The CDR3 is 13 residues long. Trimming left V 3 bases short and J 1 base short, with 6 bases between. The full variable domain, completed using reference TRBV19 and TRBJ1-1, is DGGITQSPKYLFRKEGQNVTLSCEQNLNHDAMYWYRQDPGQGLRLIYYSQIVNDFQKGDIAEGYSVSREKKESFPLTVTSAQKNPTAFYLCASSIPGNTEAFFGQGTRLTVV.

As concerns this clonotype: Since a far larger clone is one base different, this is likely a read error. This CDR3 fails to terminate in the conserved phenylalanine or tryptophan, so it likely reflects a read error. This chain joins TRBV5-1 and TRBJ2-5; D remains ambiguous. The closer fit of TRBJ2-7 to the DNA end suggests the J call may be wrong. This CDR3 comprises 12 residues. CDR1 SGHRS and CDR2 YFSETQ come from the germline V gene. CDR3 sequence: CASSLEGYEQYL. CDR3 in DNA: TGCGCCAGCAGCTTGGAGGGCTACGAGCAGTACTTG.

This rearrangement joins TRBV5-1 to TRBJ2-1; TRBD2 might be the D (7 bases). V lost 3 bases and J lost 1, with 17 bases in between. Per the germline V gene, CDR1 is SGHRS and CDR2 is YFSETQ. The CDR3 covers 17 residues. The CDR3 bases are TGCGCCAGCAGCTCGGGGCAGGGAGGGGGTTCCTACAATGAGCAGTTCTTC. It specifies CASSSGQGGGSYNEQFF.

The chain joins TRBV9 to TRBJ2-5; 10 bases agree with TRBD1. CDR3 size: 16 residues. V dropped 4 bases and J dropped 3; count of bases not matched to a gene: 9. CDR1 is SGDLS, CDR2 YYNGEE, per germline. The CDR3 spells CASSTFAGTGEETQYF. CDR3 DNA sequence: TGTGCCAGCAGCACCTTTGCCGGGACAGGGGAAGAGACCCAGTACTTC.

There are a few counts of this clonotype. This chain uses TRBV29-1 with TRBJ2-3; either TRBD1 or TRBD2 may fit D (6 bases each). Trimming took off 2 bases at V and 9 bases at J, with 9 bases between the two ends. From germline, CDR1 is SQVTM and CDR2 ANQGSEA. The length of the CDR3 is 11 residues. CDR3 protein: CSVELGGTQYF. The CDR3 DNA sequence: TGCAGCGTTGAACTAGGGGGGACGCAGTATTTT.

J is TRBJ2-1 and V is TRBV4-2; no definite D call. The V gene lost 0 bases and the J gene lost 0 bases, with 6 bases spanning the gap. The germline gives CDR1 LGHNA, CDR2 YNFKEQ. The CDR3 runs to 15 residues. CDR3 loop: CASSQEVSSYNEQFF. CDR3 DNA: TGTGCCAGCAGCCAAGAGGTCAGCTCCTACAATGAGCAGTTCTTC.

The chain recombines TRBV9 with TRBJ1-2, with 9 bases that match TRBD1. The V segment lost 4 bases and the J segment 3 bases; nucleotides outside the gene matches: 7. The CDR3 loop spans 15 amino acids. Germline CDR1 is SGDLS and CDR2 is YYNGEE. The CDR3 sequence: CASSFWTGEDYGYTF. DNA of the CDR3: TGTGCCAGCAGCTTCTGGACAGGGGAGGACTATGGCTACACCTTC.

This clonotype has a handful of counts. The CDR3 spells CASSYSTQRDYEQYF. DNA for the CDR3: TGTGCCAGCAGTTACTCGACCCAGCGGGACTACGAGCAGTACTTC. The chain is built from TRBV6-6 and TRBJ2-5; 7 bases are a match to TRBD2. Matching the DNA end better, TRBJ2-7 makes the J call doubtful. The CDR3 runs to 15 residues. Germline V lookup: CDR1 MNHNY, CDR2 SVGAGI (reference sequence).

The chain has TRBV5-5 and TRBJ2-3; 10 bases line up with TRBD1. The CDR3 extends over 12 amino acids. After removal of 4 bases from V and 12 bases from J, the junction contained 5 bases not matched to a gene. Germline values: CDR1 SGHKS, CDR2 YYEKEE (reference sequence). CDR3 nucleotide sequence: TGTGCCAGCAGCCCCGGGACAGGGGCCCAGTATTTT. This sequence encodes CASSPGTGAQYF.

This clonotype has only a few counts. The V and J genes are TRBV20-1 and TRBJ2-5; D tentatively reads TRBD1 or TRBD2 (5 bases each). The CDR3 covers 13 residues. Germline V gene lookup returns CDR1 DFQATT and CDR2 SNEGSKA (reference sequence). Trimming stripped 0 bases from V and 5 bases from J, with 10 bases between. The CDR3 nucleotides read TGCAGTGCTAGAGAGGACTGGGGGGAGACCCAGTACTTC. As protein: CSAREDWGETQYF.

The chain employs TRBV7-9 and TRBJ2-5, with 12 bases fitting TRBD2. Germline-derived CDR1 and CDR2 are SEHNR and FQNEAQ (reference sequence). The CDR3 extends over 16 amino acids. The V gene end was trimmed by 3 bases and the J gene end by 2 bases; junction bases not matched to a gene: 4. Written as DNA, the CDR3 is TGTGCCAGCAGCTTCCTCCTAGCGGGGGGGCAAGAGACCCAGTACTTC. This encodes CASSFLLAGGQETQYF.

This clonotype appeared a few times. The rearrangement joins TRBV12-3 or TRBV12-4 to TRBJ1-1; D uncertain. The CDR3 is made up of 16 amino acids. Trimming cost V 3 bases and J 5 bases, with 19 bases left between them. In nucleotides, the CDR3 is TGTGCCAGCAGTTTGGTTGGAGGCATCGGACTGACTGAAGCTTTCTTT. It encodes CASSLVGGIGLTEAFF.

This sequence joins TRBV19 and TRBJ2-7, with TRBD1 matching 9 bases. Germline trimming cut 8 bases from V and 0 bases from J; bases unmatched to any gene: 5. Per the germline V gene, CDR1 is LNHDA and CDR2 is SQIVND (reference sequence). The CDR3 has 14 amino acids. DNA of the CDR3: TGTGCCAGTCGGGACAGGGCATCCTCCTACGAGCAGTACTTC. This translates into CASRDRASSYEQYF.

The DNA of the CDR3 is TGTGCCAGCAGTCATAGCGGGGCGCCGGGCGGGGAGCTGTTTTTT. It translates to CASSHSGAPGGELFF. This chain joins TRBV27 and TRBJ2-2, with 8 bases matching TRBD2. This CDR3 region has 15 residues. Germline V gene lookup returns CDR1 MNHEY and CDR2 SMNVEV (reference sequence). Trimming at V came to 5 bases and at J to 7 bases, leaving 9 bases not matched to a gene.